A single sample gave rise to the 15 T cell receptor beta chains below, sequenced in a study of monozygotic twins with inflammatory bowel disease. TCRdb re-called the 5' RACE reads and catalogs CDR3 proteins one per entry, DNA excluded. This repertoire includes about 450,000 distinct CDR3 sequences. The sample comprised blood. The receptors originated from a human donor with ulcerative colitis or Crohn's disease, or a healthy co-twin of an affected twin (not recorded which).

The V gene is TRBV5-1, the J gene TRBJ2-3; no DNA is available, so the TRBD1 call from TCRdb remains unchecked. Germline lookup yields CDR1 SGHRS and CDR2 YFSETQ. The CDR3 spans 11 residues. This CDR3 is CASSLGLSQYF.

CDR3 sequence reads: CSAKWGRGGEKLFF. The V call is TRBV20-1, the J call TRBJ1-4; TCRdb lists TRBD1, though no DNA is available to test this call. CDR1 DFQATT and CDR2 SNEGSKA come from the germline V gene (reference sequence). The length of the CDR3 is 14 residues.

This rearrangement joins TRBV5-1 to TRBJ2-3; absent DNA, TCRdb's TRBD1 call cannot be checked. The CDR3 consists of 15 residues. Germline CDR1 is SGHRS and CDR2 is YFSETQ. CDR3 loop: CASSLGQGWADTRYF.

The chain links TRBV4-3 to TRBJ2-1; TCRdb gives TRBD1 as the D gene, but with no DNA this cannot be confirmed. CDR1 LGHNA and CDR2 YSLEER come from the germline V gene. The CDR3 has 15 amino acids. The CDR3 spells CASSQDRQGYNEQFF.

The chain links TRBV2 to TRBJ2-1; the TCRdb call, TRBD1, lacks DNA for checking. Germline CDR1 is SNHLY and CDR2 is FYNNEI. The CDR3 runs to 11 residues. Here the CDR3 reads CASSPGARLFF.

The V and J genes are TRBV20-1 and TRBJ2-1. Germline CDR1 and CDR2: DFQATT and SNEGSKA (reference sequence). There are 12 residues in the CDR3. The CDR3 loop is CSASGSHNEQFF.

The rearrangement uses TRBV12-3 or TRBV12-4 and TRBJ1-6; TCRdb gives TRBD1 as the D gene, but with no DNA this cannot be confirmed. CDR3 length equals 14 residues. CDR3 region: CASRLHSGQAALHF.

V gene TRBV7-9 combines with J gene TRBJ2-2; absent DNA, TCRdb's TRBD2 call cannot be checked. The CDR3 runs 13 residues. Germline V gene lookup returns CDR1 SEHNR and CDR2 FQNEAQ (reference sequence). This CDR3 reads CASQGPRVGELFF.

The chain uses TRBV2 and TRBJ2-5; the TCRdb call, TRBD1, lacks DNA for checking. Looked up from germline, CDR1 is SNHLY and CDR2 is FYNNEI. This CDR3 comprises 19 residues. The CDR3 sequence: CASSEYWTGGGLAQETQYF.

The gene calls are TRBV7-2 and TRBJ1-4. This CDR3 is 15 amino acids long. Germline CDR1 reads SGHTA; CDR2 reads FQGNSA. The CDR3 protein is CACSFDGEGRGKLFF.

This sequence joins TRBV20-1 and TRBJ2-3; TCRdb's D call, TRBD1, is unchecked because there is no DNA. The germline gives CDR1 DFQATT, CDR2 SNEGSKA (reference sequence). There are 14 residues in the CDR3. The CDR3 sequence: CRAWGPRTPDTQYF.

V and J are TRBV15 and TRBJ2-4. CDR1 and CDR2 (germline): LNHNV, YYDKDF (reference sequence). The CDR3 is 11 residues long. The CDR3 protein is CATSRETVQYF.

The gene calls are TRBV12-3 or TRBV12-4 and TRBJ1-2; TCRdb picks TRBD1, but there is no DNA to check that call. This CDR3 spans 13 amino acids. The CDR3 protein is CASSLYDRGGYTF.

V gene TRBV12-3 or TRBV12-4 combines with J gene TRBJ1-1; as DNA is missing, the TRBD1 call by TCRdb cannot be tested. The CDR3 runs to 15 residues. The CDR3 sequence is CASRDRQGEDTEAFF.

The V and J genes are TRBV7-2 and TRBJ1-4; TCRdb's D gene call, TRBD1, goes unchecked for lack of DNA. The CDR3 totals 13 residues. Germline V lookup: CDR1 SGHTA, CDR2 FQGNSA. The CDR3 region is CASSLVAGEKLFF.